This T cell receptor (beta chain) is drawn from a study of T cells in Graves' hyperthyroidism and ophthalmopathy. The CDR3 is made up of 18 amino acids. The germline V gene has CDR1 LGHDT and CDR2 YNNKEL (reference sequence). V shed 1 base and J 3 bases; nucleotides not matched to a gene: 8. Lactation, pregnancy, other autoimmune disease or uncontrolled infection led to exclusion of patients. The study based diagnoses on clinical symptoms, serum thyroxine and TRAb, thyroid ultrasound and orbital computed tomography. This clonotype was counted many times. Its antigen is not identified. Study outcomes and limitations: Among clonotypes expanded in thyroid above 0.001, most were also found in blood.

Researchers took RNA transcripts and amplified the TCR beta CDR3 regions from them. The HTBI primer set drove a first-round RT-PCR of the TCR CDR3. TCRdb re-called the multiplex PCR reads through MiXCR, storing one row per CDR3 protein. The sample has a few hundred thousand distinct CDR3 sequences, about 16% seen once; the top ten hold roughly 19%. Input material: blood. The sequence was collected from a woman aged 55-69 years with Graves' ophthalmopathy. This chain joins TRBV3-1 and TRBJ2-2; 10 positions match TRBD2. CDR3 protein: CASSQAQWLAGDTGELFF. CDR3 bases: TGTGCCAGCAGCCAAGCCCAGTGGCTAGCGGGAGACACCGGGGAGCTGTTTTTT.